These T cell receptor beta chains were read from a single sample in a study of blood T cell repertoires in COVID-19. The data were produced by immunoSEQ multiplex PCR, yet TCRdb's version contains in-frame clones alone and is incomplete. Among roughly 110,000 clones listed, 70% to 80% were seen once. Sample: peripheral blood. The origin of the receptors is a human donor with acute or convalescent COVID-19. The donor label of this sample is uncertain. CDR3s include the opening cysteine and the closing phenylalanine or tryptophan. The D gene is left open where the match is weak. Only some rows state a clone size, as once, few, many or a class for expanded clones.

TRBJ1-2 | TRBV6-5 | . | . | CASSYAGSNYGYTF | TGTGCCAGCAGTTACGCAGGGTCAAACTATGGCTACACCTTC
TRBJ1-6 | TRBV6-1 | . | TRBD1 | CASSDTATGPSPLHF | TGTGCCAGCAGTGATACTGCGACAGGGCCTTCCCCCCTCCACTTT
TRBJ1-1 | TRBV29-1 | . | . | CSVGRGNTEAFF | TGCAGCGTTGGACGAGGGAACACTGAAGCTTTCTTT
TRBJ2-6 | TRBV28 | . | . | CASSLPGSGANVLTF | TGTGCCAGCAGTTTGCCCGGCTCTGGGGCCAACGTCCTGACTTTC
TRBJ2-5 | TRBV24-1 | . | TRBD1 | CATSALGTGGETQYF | TGTGCCACCAGTGCCTTGGGGACAGGGGGAGAGACCCAGTACTTC
TRBJ2-6 | TRBV19 | . | TRBD1 | CASSNRGLEGANVLTF | TGTGCCAGTAGTAATAGGGGGCTGGAGGGGGCCAACGTCCTGACTTTC
TRBJ2-3 | TRBV5-1 | . | TRBD2 | CASSMGTRQDTQYF | TGCGCCAGCAGCATGGGGACTAGACAAGATACGCAGTATTTT
TRBJ2-6 | TRBV6-5 | . | . | CASSYSTVSGANVLTF | TGTGCCAGCAGTTACTCGACAGTGTCTGGGGCCAACGTCCTGACTTTC
TRBJ1-3 | TRBV6-6 | . | . | CASSPRGVGRNTIYF | TGTGCCAGCAGTCCAAGGGGTGTTGGGAGAAACACCATATATTTT
TRBJ2-5 | TRBV7-2 | . | TRBD2 | CASSLGLAQTTQGTQYF | TGTGCCAGCAGCTTAGGACTAGCCCAGACAACTCAAGGGACCCAGTACTTC
TRBJ1-3 | TRBV30 | . | . | CAWSVRGNTIYF | TGTGCCTGGAGTGTACGCGGAAACACCATATACTTT
TRBJ1-5 | TRBV4-2 | . | TRBD1 | CASSQAATGGLPQHF | TGTGCCAGCAGCCAAGCCGCGACAGGGGGCCTGCCCCAGCATTTT
TRBJ2-2 | TRBV11-2 | . | . | CASSLVGFQAPDLGELFF | TGTGCCAGCAGCTTAGTCGGATTCCAGGCGCCAGATCTCGGGGAGCTGTTTTTT
TRBJ2-5 | TRBV4-2 | . | TRBD2 | CASSLGTSGDGETQYF | TGTGCCAGCAGCCTAGGGACTAGCGGGGACGGGGAGACCCAGTACTTC
TRBJ1-6 | TRBV30 | . | . | CAWGLDRNSPLHF | TGTGCCTGGGGACTGGACAGAAATTCACCCCTCCACTTT
TRBJ1-1 | TRBV19 | few | TRBD1 | CASRRTSFGTGGNTEAFF | TGTGCCAGTAGGCGAACCTCTTTCGGGACAGGGGGAAACACTGAAGCTTTCTTT
TRBJ1-4 | TRBV24-1 | . | TRBD1 | CATSPAGGHEKLFF | TGTGCCACCAGCCCCGCAGGGGGTCATGAAAAACTGTTTTTT
TRBJ2-5 | TRBV20-1 | few | . | CSALGETQYF | TGCAGTGCTCTCGGTGAGACCCAGTACTTC
TRBJ1-2 | TRBV7-2 | . | . | CASSLQGGSNYGYTF | TGTGCCAGCAGCTTACAGGGAGGAAGCAACTATGGCTACACCTTC
TRBJ2-1 | TRBV6-1 | . | TRBD2 | CASSEGGTSGWYNEQFF | TGTGCCAGCAGTGAAGGCGGGACTAGCGGGTGGTACAATGAGCAGTTCTTC
TRBJ1-2 | TRBV27 | . | TRBD1 | CASTSSISTGLTGYGYTF | TGTGCCAGCACCTCCTCAATCTCGACAGGGTTAACTGGCTATGGCTACACCTTC
TRBJ1-2 | TRBV14 | few | . | CASSQEWYGDGYTF | TGTGCCAGCAGCCAAGAATGGTACGGGGATGGCTACACCTTC
TRBJ2-6 | TRBV7-2 | . | . | CASSSLVGANVLTF | TGTGCCAGCAGCTCCTTAGTGGGGGCCAACGTCCTGACTTTC
TRBJ2-5 | TRBV7-3 | . | . | CASSPLGLGGTQYF | TGTGCCAGCAGCCCCCTCGGGTTAGGGGGGACCCAGTACTTC
TRBJ1-3 | TRBV9 | once | . | CASSETGWSGNTIYF | TGTGCCAGCAGCGAAACAGGGTGGTCTGGAAACACCATATATTTT
TRBJ2-1 | TRBV18 | . | TRBD1 | CASSPPGTVLNEQFF | TGTGCCAGCTCACCCCCCGGGACAGTATTGAATGAGCAGTTCTTC
TRBJ1-2 | TRBV13 | . | TRBD1 | CASRSTGGYGYTF | TGTGCCAGCAGATCGACAGGGGGCTATGGCTACACCTTC
TRBJ2-3 | TRBV19 | once | . | CASSIRLRSGVETDTQYF | TGTGCCAGTAGTATAAGGTTGAGATCCGGGGTCGAAACAGATACGCAGTATTTT
TRBJ2-3 | TRBV5-1 | once | . | CASRSSGLWDTQYF | TGCGCCAGCAGGAGTAGCGGTTTATGGGATACGCAGTATTTT
TRBJ2-3 | TRBV5-1 | few | TRBD2 | CASSLVSGGPWFTDTQYF | TGCGCCAGCAGCTTGGTGTCGGGGGGGCCGTGGTTTACAGATACGCAGTATTTT
TRBJ2-1 | TRBV14 | . | . | CASSQVQGYNEQFF | TGTGCCAGCAGCCAAGTCCAGGGGTACAATGAGCAGTTCTTC
TRBJ1-2 | TRBV7-9 | . | . | CASSPGQAGYGGYTF | TGTGCCAGCAGCCCTGGCCAGGCGGGGTATGGCGGCTACACCTTC
TRBJ2-1 | TRBV19 | . | . | CASSIAGGDEQFF | TGTGCCAGTAGTATCGCCGGCGGTGATGAGCAGTTCTTC
TRBJ2-5 | TRBV27 | . | TRBD1 | CASSPWTGKETQYF | TGTGCCAGCAGTCCATGGACAGGAAAAGAGACCCAGTACTTC
TRBJ1-5 | TRBV12-5 | few | . | CASGLDLGQPQHF | TGTGCTAGTGGTTTGGACCTCGGTCAGCCCCAGCATTTT
TRBJ2-2 | TRBV6-5 | . | . | CASSYGRGKNTGELFF | TGTGCCAGCAGTTACGGAAGAGGGAAAAACACCGGGGAGCTGTTTTTT
TRBJ1-1 | TRBV18 | once | TRBD1 | CASSRGTGKLDTEAFF | TGTGCCAGCTCGCGAGGGACAGGGAAATTGGACACTGAAGCTTTCTTT
TRBJ2-3 | TRBV5-6 | . | . | CASSHAPLDGTQYF | TGTGCCAGCAGCCATGCCCCACTAGATGGTACGCAGTATTTT
TRBJ2-6 | TRBV19 | few | TRBD1 | CASSSGQGHSGANVLTF | TGTGCCAGCTCCTCCGGACAGGGGCACTCTGGGGCCAACGTCCTGACTTTC
TRBJ1-5 | TRBV27 | . | . | CATPGQGGRDSNQPQHF | TGTGCCACCCCCGGGCAGGGAGGAAGGGATAGCAATCAGCCCCAGCATTTT
TRBJ1-2 | TRBV11-2 | . | . | CASSFSDVGYGYTF | TGTGCCAGCAGCTTTTCAGACGTCGGGTATGGCTACACCTTC
TRBJ2-7 | TRBV7-2 | . | TRBD1 | CASSQPGQGGRWSYEQYF | TGTGCCAGCAGCCAACCGGGACAGGGCGGGCGTTGGTCCTACGAGCAGTACTTC
TRBJ1-5 | TRBV19 | . | . | CASSRGRARTKQPQHF | TGTGCCAGTAGTAGGGGCAGGGCGAGGACAAAGCAGCCCCAGCATTTT
TRBJ2-1 | TRBV12-5 | . | TRBD2 | CASGLRLWASGGPSPEQFF | TGTGCTAGTGGTTTGAGGCTTTGGGCTAGCGGGGGCCCAAGTCCTGAGCAGTTCTTC
TRBJ1-4 | TRBV4-2 | . | . | CASSLVSGDDEKLFF | TGTGCCAGCAGCCTCGTCTCAGGGGATGATGAAAAACTGTTTTTT
TRBJ1-3 | TRBV2 | . | . | CASSEPHTRGNTIYF | TGTGCCAGCAGTGAACCCCACACGAGGGGAAACACCATATATTTT
TRBJ1-3 | TRBV7-9 | . | . | CASILFRPQGNTIYF | TGTGCCAGCATCTTGTTCAGGCCCCAGGGAAACACCATATATTTT
TRBJ2-5 | TRBV5-1 | . | TRBD2 | CASSSGGLAQETQYF | TGCGCCAGCAGCTCGGGAGGACTAGCTCAAGAGACCCAGTACTTC
TRBJ2-5 | TRBV28 | . | . | CASSLLDSEGETQYF | TGTGCCAGCAGTTTATTGGACAGTGAGGGAGAGACCCAGTACTTC
TRBJ1-1 | TRBV29-1 | once | TRBD1 | CSVTGGGTEAFF | TGCAGCGTAACAGGGGGCGGCACTGAAGCTTTCTTT
TRBJ2-1 | TRBV18 | many | TRBD2 | CASSPPFISGGASYNEQFF | TGTGCCAGCTCACCCCCCTTTATTAGCGGGGGGGCGTCCTACAATGAGCAGTTCTTC
TRBJ2-3 | TRBV6-2/TRBV6-3 | . | TRBD1 | CASSRTGAEDTQYF | TGTGCCAGCAGTAGGACAGGGGCGGAAGATACGCAGTATTTT
TRBJ2-1 | TRBV11-2 | . | . | CASSLDRRGRFF | TGTGCCAGCAGCTTAGATCGGCGGGGGCGGTTCTTC